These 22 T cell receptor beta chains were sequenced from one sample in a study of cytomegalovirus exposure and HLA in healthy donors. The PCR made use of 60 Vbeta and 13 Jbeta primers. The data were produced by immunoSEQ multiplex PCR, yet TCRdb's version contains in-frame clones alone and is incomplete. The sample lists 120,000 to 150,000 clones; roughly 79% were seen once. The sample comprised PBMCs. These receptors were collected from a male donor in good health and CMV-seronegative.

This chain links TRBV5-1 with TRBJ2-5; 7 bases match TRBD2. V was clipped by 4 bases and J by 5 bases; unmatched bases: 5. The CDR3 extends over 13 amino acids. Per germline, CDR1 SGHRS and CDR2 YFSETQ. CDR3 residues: CASSIPSGETQYF. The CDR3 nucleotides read TGCGCCAGCAGCATACCTAGCGGTGAGACCCAGTACTTC.

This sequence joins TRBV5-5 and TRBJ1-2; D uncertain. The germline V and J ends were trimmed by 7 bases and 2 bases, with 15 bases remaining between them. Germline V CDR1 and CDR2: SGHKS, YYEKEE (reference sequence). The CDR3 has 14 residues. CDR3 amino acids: CASRRGEPNYGYTF. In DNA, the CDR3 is TGTGCCAGCCGTCGGGGAGAGCCGAACTATGGCTACACCTTC.

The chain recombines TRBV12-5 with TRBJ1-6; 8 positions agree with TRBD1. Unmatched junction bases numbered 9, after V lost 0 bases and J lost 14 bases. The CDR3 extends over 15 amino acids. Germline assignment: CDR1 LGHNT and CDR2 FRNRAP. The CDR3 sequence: CASGLVRGPAWALHF. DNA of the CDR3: TGTGCTAGTGGTTTGGTCAGGGGGCCGGCTTGGGCCCTCCACTTT. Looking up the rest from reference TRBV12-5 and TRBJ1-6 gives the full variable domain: DARVTQTPRHKVTEMGQEVTMRCQPILGHNTVFWYRQTMMQGLELLAYFRNRAPLDDSGMPKDRFSAEMPDATLATLKIQPSEPRDSAVYFCASGLVRGPAWALHFGNGTRLTVT.

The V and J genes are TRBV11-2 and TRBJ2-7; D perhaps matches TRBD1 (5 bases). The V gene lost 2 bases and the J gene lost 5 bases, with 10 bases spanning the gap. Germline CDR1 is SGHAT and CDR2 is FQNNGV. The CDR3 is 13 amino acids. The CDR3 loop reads CASSLFRAHEQYF. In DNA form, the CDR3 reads TGTGCCAGCAGCTTATTCAGGGCCCACGAGCAGTACTTC.

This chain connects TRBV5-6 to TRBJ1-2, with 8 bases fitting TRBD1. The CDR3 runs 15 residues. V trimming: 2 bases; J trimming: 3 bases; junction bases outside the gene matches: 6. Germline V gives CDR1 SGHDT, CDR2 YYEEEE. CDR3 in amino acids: CASSFTGQGYYGYTF. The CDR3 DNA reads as TGTGCCAGCAGCTTCACCGGACAGGGCTACTATGGCTACACCTTC. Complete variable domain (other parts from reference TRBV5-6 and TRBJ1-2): DAGVTQSPTHLIKTRGQQVTLRCSPKSGHDTVSWYQQALGQGPQFIFQYYEEEERQRGNFPDRFSGHQFPNYSSELNVNALLLGDSALYLCASSFTGQGYYGYTFGSGTRLTVV.

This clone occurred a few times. CDR3 nucleotide sequence: TGTGCCAGTCAAGCAGTTCAGGATCCAGAGACCTACGAGCAGTACTTC. It specifies CASQAVQDPETYEQYF. This chain uses TRBV18 with TRBJ2-7; no reliable D call. In germline, CDR1 is KGHSH, CDR2 LQKENI. CDR3 length: 16 amino acids. The V gene lost 9 bases and the J gene lost 2 bases, with 23 bases spanning the gap.

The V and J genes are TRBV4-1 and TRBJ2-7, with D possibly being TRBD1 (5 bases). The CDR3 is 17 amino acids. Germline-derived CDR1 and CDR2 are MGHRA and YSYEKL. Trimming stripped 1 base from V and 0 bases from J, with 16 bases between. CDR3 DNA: TGCGCCAGCAGCCAAGTCGCTTTAGGGGTAGCCTCCTACGAGCAGTACTTC. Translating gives CASSQVALGVASYEQYF.

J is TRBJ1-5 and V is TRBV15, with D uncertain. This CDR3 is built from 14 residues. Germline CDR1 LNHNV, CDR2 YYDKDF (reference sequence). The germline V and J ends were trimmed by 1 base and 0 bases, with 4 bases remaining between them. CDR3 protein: CATSRVNSNQPQHF. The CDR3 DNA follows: TGTGCCACCAGCAGAGTCAATAGCAATCAGCCCCAGCATTTT. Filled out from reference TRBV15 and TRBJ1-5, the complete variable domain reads DAMVIQNPRYQVTQFGKPVTLSCSQTLNHNVMYWYQQKSSQAPKLLFHYYDKDFNNEADTPDNFQSRRPNTSFCFLDIRSPGLGDTAMYLCATSRVNSNQPQHFGDGTRLSIL.

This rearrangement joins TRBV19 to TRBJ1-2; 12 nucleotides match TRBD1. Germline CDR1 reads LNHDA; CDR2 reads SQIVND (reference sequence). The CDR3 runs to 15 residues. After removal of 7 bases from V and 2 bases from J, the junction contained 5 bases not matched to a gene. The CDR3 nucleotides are TGTGCCAGTACCCCCGGGACAGGGGGCAACTATGGCTACACCTTC. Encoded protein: CASTPGTGGNYGYTF.

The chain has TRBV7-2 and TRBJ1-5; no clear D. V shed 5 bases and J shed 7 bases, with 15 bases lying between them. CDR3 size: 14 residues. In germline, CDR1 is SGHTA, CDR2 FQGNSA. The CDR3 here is CASSPIGRVQPQHF. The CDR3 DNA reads TGTGCCAGCAGCCCCATAGGGAGGGTCCAGCCCCAGCATTTT.

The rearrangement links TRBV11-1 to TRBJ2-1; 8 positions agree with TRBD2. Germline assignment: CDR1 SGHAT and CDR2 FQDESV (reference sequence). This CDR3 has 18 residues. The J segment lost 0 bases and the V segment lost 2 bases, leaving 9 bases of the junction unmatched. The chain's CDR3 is CASSLTGDAGGSYNEQFF. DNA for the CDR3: TGTGCCAGCAGCTTAACAGGTGACGCGGGGGGCTCCTACAATGAGCAGTTCTTC.

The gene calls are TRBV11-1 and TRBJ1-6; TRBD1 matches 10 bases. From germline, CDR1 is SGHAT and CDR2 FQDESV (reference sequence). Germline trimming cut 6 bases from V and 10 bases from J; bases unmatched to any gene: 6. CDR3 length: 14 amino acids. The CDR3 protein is CASSRDRGSSPLHF. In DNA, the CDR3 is TGTGCCAGCAGTAGGGACAGGGGTTCCTCACCCCTCCACTTT.

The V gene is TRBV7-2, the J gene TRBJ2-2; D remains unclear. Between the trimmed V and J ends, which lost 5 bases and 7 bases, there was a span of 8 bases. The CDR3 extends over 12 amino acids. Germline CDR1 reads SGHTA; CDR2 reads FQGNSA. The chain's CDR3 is CASSVYSGELFF. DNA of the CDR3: TGTGCCAGCAGCGTATACAGCGGGGAGCTGTTTTTT.

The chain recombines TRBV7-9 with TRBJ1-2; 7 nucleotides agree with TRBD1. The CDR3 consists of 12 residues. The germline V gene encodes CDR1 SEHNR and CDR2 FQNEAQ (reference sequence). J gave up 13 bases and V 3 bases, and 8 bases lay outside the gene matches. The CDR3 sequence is CASSFRDSGSTF. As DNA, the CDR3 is TGTGCCAGCAGCTTCCGGGACAGTGGAAGCACCTTC.

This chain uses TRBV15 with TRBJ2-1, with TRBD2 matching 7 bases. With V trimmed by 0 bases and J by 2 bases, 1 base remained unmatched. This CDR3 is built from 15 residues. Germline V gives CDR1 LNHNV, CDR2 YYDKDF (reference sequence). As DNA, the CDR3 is TGTGCCACCAGCAGAGATGGGACTACCTACAATGAGCAGTTCTTC. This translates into CATSRDGTTYNEQFF.

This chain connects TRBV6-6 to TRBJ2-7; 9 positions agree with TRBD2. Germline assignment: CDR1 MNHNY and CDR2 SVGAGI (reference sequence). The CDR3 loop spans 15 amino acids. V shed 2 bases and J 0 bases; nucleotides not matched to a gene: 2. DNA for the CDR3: TGTGCCAGCAGTTACGAGCGGGAGGTCTCCTACGAGCAGTACTTC. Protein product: CASSYEREVSYEQYF.

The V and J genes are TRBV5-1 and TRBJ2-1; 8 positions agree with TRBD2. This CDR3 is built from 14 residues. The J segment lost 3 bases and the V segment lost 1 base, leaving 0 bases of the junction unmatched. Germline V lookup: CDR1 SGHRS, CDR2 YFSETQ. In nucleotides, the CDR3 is TGCGCCAGCAGCTTGACTAGCGGCTACAATGAGCAGTTCTTC. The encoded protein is CASSLTSGYNEQFF.

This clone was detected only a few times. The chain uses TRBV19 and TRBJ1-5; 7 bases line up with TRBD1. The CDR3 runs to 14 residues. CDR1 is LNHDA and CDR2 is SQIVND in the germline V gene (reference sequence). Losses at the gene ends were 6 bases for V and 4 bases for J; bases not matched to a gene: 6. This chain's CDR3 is CASRPTGWNQPQHF. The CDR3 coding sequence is TGTGCCAGTAGACCGACAGGGTGGAATCAGCCCCAGCATTTT.

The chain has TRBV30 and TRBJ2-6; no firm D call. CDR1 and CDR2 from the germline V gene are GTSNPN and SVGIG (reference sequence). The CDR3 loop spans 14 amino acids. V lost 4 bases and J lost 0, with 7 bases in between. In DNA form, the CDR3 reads TGTGCCTGGAACAGAAACTCTGGGGCCAACGTCCTGACTTTC. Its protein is CAWNRNSGANVLTF.

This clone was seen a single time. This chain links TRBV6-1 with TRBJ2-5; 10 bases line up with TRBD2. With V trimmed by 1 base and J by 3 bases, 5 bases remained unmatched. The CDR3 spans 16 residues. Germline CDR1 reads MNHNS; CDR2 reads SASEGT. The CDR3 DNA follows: TGTGCCAGCAGTGAAGACGGACTAGCGGAAGAAGAGACCCAGTACTTC. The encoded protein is CASSEDGLAEEETQYF.

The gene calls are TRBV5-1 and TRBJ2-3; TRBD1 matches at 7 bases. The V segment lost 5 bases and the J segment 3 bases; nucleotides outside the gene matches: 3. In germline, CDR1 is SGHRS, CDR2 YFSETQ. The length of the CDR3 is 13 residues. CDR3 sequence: CASRRDSTDTQYF. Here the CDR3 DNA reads TGCGCCAGCAGACGGGACAGTACAGATACGCAGTATTTT.

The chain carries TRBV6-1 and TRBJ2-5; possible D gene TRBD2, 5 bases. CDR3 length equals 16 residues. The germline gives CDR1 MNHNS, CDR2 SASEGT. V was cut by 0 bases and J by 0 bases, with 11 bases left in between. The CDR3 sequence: CASSEAGGGDQETQYF. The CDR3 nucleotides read TGTGCCAGCAGTGAAGCGGGTGGAGGTGACCAAGAGACCCAGTACTTC.